This T cell receptor beta chain was recovered during a study of T-cell reconstitution after alpha-beta-depleted transplantation in children. Study findings and constraints: The origin of high day-60 TCRbeta diversity in some patients lay in surviving recipient T cells and thymic progenitors. The main origin of T-cell counts and diversity one year after transplant was newly produced T cells. Alpha-beta T cells present about two months after transplant were reported to originate from several hundred expanded graft clones.

The CDR3 has 12 residues. The germline V and J ends were trimmed by 1 base and 6 bases, with 7 bases remaining between them. Per germline, CDR1 SEHNR and CDR2 FQNEAQ (reference sequence). Preparing the TCRbeta library involved the use of unique molecular identifiers. MiXCR was run by TCRdb on the PCR reads, yielding one entry per CDR3 protein. Among 120,000 to 150,000 distinct CDR3 sequences listed, 8% to 10% were seen once. Note on this clonotype: Its antigen is as yet unknown.

Material: PBMCs, mostly from graft donor cells, obtained 180 days after TCRalphabeta/CD19-depleted stem cell transplant. This sequence was found in a female patient aged 2-15 years who had a stem cell transplant for congenital amegakaryocytic thrombocytopenia, so the T cells may come from the graft donor. The gene calls are TRBV7-9 and TRBJ2-7; D not certain. Here the CDR3 reads CASSLEVGEQYF. CDR3 bases: TGTGCCAGCAGCTTAGAGGTTGGCGAGCAGTACTTC. Full variable domain (remainder filled in from reference TRBV7-9 and TRBJ2-7): DTGVSQNPRHKITKRGQNVTFRCDPISEHNRLYWYRQTLGQGPEFLTYFQNEAQLEKSRLLSDRFSAERPKGSFSTLEIQRTEQGDSAMYLCASSLEVGEQYFGPGTRLTVT.